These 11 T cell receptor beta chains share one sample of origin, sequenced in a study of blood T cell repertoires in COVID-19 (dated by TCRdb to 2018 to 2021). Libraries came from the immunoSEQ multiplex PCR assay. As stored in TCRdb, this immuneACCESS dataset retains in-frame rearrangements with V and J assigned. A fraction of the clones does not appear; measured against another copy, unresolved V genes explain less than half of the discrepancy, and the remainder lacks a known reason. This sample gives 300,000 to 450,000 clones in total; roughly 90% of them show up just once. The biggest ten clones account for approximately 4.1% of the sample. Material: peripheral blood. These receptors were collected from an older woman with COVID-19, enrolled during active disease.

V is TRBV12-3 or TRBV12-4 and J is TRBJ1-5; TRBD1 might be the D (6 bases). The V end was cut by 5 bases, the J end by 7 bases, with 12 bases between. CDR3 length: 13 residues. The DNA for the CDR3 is TGTGCCAGCAGTCAGGGGCTAGGCCAGCCCCAGCATTTT. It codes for CASSQGLGQPQHF.

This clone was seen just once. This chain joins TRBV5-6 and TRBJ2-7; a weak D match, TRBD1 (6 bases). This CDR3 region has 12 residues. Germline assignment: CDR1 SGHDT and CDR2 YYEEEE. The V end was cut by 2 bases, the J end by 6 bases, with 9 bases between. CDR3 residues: CASSLLGGEQYF. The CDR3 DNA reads TGTGCCAGCAGCTTACTAGGGGGCGAGCAGTACTTC. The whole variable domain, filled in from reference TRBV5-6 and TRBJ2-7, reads DAGVTQSPTHLIKTRGQQVTLRCSPKSGHDTVSWYQQALGQGPQFIFQYYEEEERQRGNFPDRFSGHQFPNYSSELNVNALLLGDSALYLCASSLLGGEQYFGPGTRLTVT.

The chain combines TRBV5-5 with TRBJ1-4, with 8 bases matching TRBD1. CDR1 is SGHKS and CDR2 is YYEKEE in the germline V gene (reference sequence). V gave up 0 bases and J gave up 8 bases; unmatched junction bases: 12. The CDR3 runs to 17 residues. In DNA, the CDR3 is TGTGCCAGCAGCTTGGTCTTCCCGGGGACAGGATACGAAAAACTGTTTTTT. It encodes CASSLVFPGTGYEKLFF.

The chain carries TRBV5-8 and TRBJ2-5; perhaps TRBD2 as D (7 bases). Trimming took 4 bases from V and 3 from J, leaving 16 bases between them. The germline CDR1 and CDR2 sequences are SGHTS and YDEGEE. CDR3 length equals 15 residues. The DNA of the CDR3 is TGTGCCAGCAGCCCTCAGGGGAGGGAGGAAGAGACCCAGTACTTC. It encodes CASSPQGREEETQYF.

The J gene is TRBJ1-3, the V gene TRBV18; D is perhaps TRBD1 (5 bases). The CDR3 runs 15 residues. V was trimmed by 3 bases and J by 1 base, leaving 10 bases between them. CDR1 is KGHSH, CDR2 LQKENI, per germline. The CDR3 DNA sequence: TGTGCCAGCTCACCCCCGGGGGAATCTGGAAACACCATATATTTT. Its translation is CASSPPGESGNTIYF.

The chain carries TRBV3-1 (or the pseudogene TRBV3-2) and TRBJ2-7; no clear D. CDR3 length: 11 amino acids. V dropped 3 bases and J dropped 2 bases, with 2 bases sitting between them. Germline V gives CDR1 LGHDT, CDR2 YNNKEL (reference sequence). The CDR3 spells CASSHAYEQYF. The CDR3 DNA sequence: TGTGCCAGCAGCCACGCCTACGAGCAGTACTTC.

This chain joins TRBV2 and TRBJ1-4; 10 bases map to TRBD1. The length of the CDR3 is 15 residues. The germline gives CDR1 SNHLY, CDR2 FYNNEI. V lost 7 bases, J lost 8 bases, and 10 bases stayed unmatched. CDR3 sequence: CASTKGQGGREKLFF. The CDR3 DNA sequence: TGTGCCAGCACAAAAGGACAGGGGGGGCGAGAAAAACTGTTTTTT.

CDR3 DNA: TGCGCCAGCAGCTTGGCCGGAGGGCTTAATAATGAAAAACTGTTTTTT. Protein sequence: CASSLAGGLNNEKLFF. V gene TRBV5-1 combines with J gene TRBJ1-4; no reliable D call. V was clipped by 0 bases and J by 4 bases, with 13 bases between them. The CDR3 contains 16 residues. CDR1 is SGHRS, CDR2 YFSETQ, per germline.

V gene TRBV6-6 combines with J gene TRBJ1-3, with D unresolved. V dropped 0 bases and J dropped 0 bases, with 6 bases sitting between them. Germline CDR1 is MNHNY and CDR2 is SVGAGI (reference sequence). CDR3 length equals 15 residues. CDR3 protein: CASSYSPDSGNTIYF. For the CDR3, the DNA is TGTGCCAGCAGTTACTCGCCAGACTCTGGAAACACCATATATTTT.

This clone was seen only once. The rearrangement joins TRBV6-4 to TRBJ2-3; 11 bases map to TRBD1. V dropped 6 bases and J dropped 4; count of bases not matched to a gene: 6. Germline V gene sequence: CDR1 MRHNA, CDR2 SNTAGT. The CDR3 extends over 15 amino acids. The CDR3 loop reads CASSLRTGGPDTQYF. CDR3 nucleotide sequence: TGTGCCAGCAGCCTGCGGACAGGGGGCCCAGATACGCAGTATTTT.

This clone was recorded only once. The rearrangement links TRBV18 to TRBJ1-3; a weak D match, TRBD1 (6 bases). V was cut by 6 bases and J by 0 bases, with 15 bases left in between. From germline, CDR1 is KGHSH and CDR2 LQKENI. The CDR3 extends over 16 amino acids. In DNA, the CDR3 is TGTGCCAGCTCGGGGTCCCGGGACATCTCTGGAAACACCATATATTTT. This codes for CASSGSRDISGNTIYF.